Shown below are 18 T cell receptor beta chains from a single sample sequenced in a study of shared clonotypes between healthy human individuals. Produced via immunoSEQ multiplex PCR; TCRdb's table is partial and in-frame only. Of roughly 680,000 clones listed, approximately 77% are singletons. Sequenced material: memory CD4+ T cells sorted from blood. Subset meaning: CD45RA-negative fraction. The receptor source for this set is a woman in her thirties in good health.

The chain couples TRBV11-2 to TRBJ1-1; no firm D call. In germline, CDR1 is SGHAT, CDR2 FQNNGV. CDR3 length: 13 amino acids. The V end was cut by 5 bases, the J end by 4 bases, with 11 bases between. The CDR3 spells CASSLTGATEAFF. As DNA, the CDR3 is TGTGCCAGCAGCCTTACGGGTGCCACTGAAGCTTTCTTT.

This clone was seen once. The chain carries TRBV6-5 and TRBJ1-1, with a weak D call TRBD1 (5 bases). Germline CDR1 MNHEY, CDR2 SVGAGI. V lost 2 bases, J lost 1 base, and 14 bases lay in between. The CDR3 extends over 16 amino acids. CDR3 sequence: CASSYRGEVGNTEAFF. CDR3 coding DNA: TGTGCCAGCAGTTACCGGGGGGAGGTCGGGAACACTGAAGCTTTCTTT.

The V call is TRBV6-5, the J call TRBJ1-1; D unresolved. CDR1 is MNHEY and CDR2 is SVGAGI in the germline V gene. The CDR3 spans 11 residues. V lost 7 bases and J 1 base, leaving 4 bases between the germline ends. The CDR3 DNA reads TGTGCCAGCATGGGGAACACTGAAGCTTTCTTT. This encodes CASMGNTEAFF.

In this sample, this clone turned up a few times. The chain joins TRBV7-9 to TRBJ1-1; tentative D call: TRBD1 (5 bases). The V gene lost 5 bases and the J gene lost 1 base, with 8 bases spanning the gap. Germline CDR1 is SEHNR and CDR2 is FQNEAQ (reference sequence). CDR3 length: 13 residues. CDR3: CASSPGGNTEAFF. The DNA for the CDR3 is TGTGCCAGCAGCCCTGGGGGGAACACTGAAGCTTTCTTT.

This clone was found a few times. The CDR3 bases are TGTGCCAGCAGCAAAAAAATGGGGACAGGCGCGAACACCGGGGAGCTGTTTTTT. This gives the protein CASSKKMGTGANTGELFF. This chain joins TRBV21-1 and TRBJ2-2; whether TRBD1, the table's D call, matches the DNA was not checked. TRBV21-1 counts as a pseudogene. This CDR3 comprises 18 residues.

The V call is TRBV6-6, the J call TRBJ2-3, with D possibly being TRBD2 (5 bases). Trimming removed 4 bases at V and 0 bases at J, with 14 bases between. The CDR3 has 16 residues. Germline V CDR1 and CDR2: MNHNY, SVGAGI (reference sequence). As DNA, the CDR3 is TGTGCCAGCAGTTTCAACGAGGCGGGTAGCACAGATACGCAGTATTTT. It translates to CASSFNEAGSTDTQYF.

This clone appeared a single time. V gene TRBV19 combines with J gene TRBJ1-5, with D possibly matching TRBD1 (5 bases). CDR1 LNHDA and CDR2 SQIVND come from the germline V gene (reference sequence). The CDR3 totals 15 residues. V gave up 1 base and J gave up 5 bases, with 12 bases separating them. This chain's CDR3 is CASSIVGRADQPQHF. DNA for the CDR3: TGTGCCAGTAGTATAGTAGGCAGGGCCGATCAGCCCCAGCATTTT. Together with reference TRBV19 and TRBJ1-5, the CDR3 gives the full variable domain: DGGITQSPKYLFRKEGQNVTLSCEQNLNHDAMYWYRQDPGQGLRLIYYSQIVNDFQKGDIAEGYSVSREKKESFPLTVTSAQKNPTAFYLCASSIVGRADQPQHFGDGTRLSIL.

To note about this clone: This CDR3 is also generated by other DNA sequences in the sample. CDR3 sequence: CASSPGQLNTEAFF. In DNA, the CDR3 is TGTGCCAGCTCGCCGGGACAGTTAAACACTGAAGCTTTCTTT. The chain links TRBV18 to TRBJ1-1, with 7 nucleotides matching TRBD1. Looked up from germline, CDR1 is KGHSH and CDR2 is LQKENI. J gave up 2 bases and V 6 bases, and 6 bases lay outside the gene matches. The CDR3 has 14 residues.

This rearrangement joins TRBV18 to TRBJ2-2; D gene unclear. V gave up 2 bases and J gave up 0 bases, with 4 bases separating them. The CDR3 spans 14 residues. Germline V lookup: CDR1 KGHSH, CDR2 LQKENI. CDR3 DNA sequence: TGTGCCAGCTCACCAGGGGCGAACACCGGGGAGCTGTTTTTT. It translates to CASSPGANTGELFF.

The chain carries TRBV11-2 and TRBJ2-3; TRBD1 agrees at 7 bases. The ends lost 4 bases at V and 1 base at J; junction bases unmatched: 5. Germline CDR1 reads SGHAT; CDR2 reads FQNNGV. This CDR3 has 15 residues. The CDR3 DNA reads TGTGCCAGCAGCTATGGCACAGGGGGCACAGATACGCAGTATTTT. Translating it yields CASSYGTGGTDTQYF.

Turning to this clone: Only one base separates this from a far larger clonotype, so it likely reflects a read error. The chain employs TRBV5-4 and TRBJ2-2; 7 bases agree with TRBD1. This CDR3 has 17 amino acids. Germline V gene lookup returns CDR1 SGHNT and CDR2 YYREEE (reference sequence). Here the CDR3 DNA reads TGTGCCAGCAGCTCTAAGGGGGCCCTCAAGAACGCCGGGGAGCTGTTTTTT. This sequence encodes CASSSKGALKNAGELFF. The whole variable domain, filled in from reference TRBV5-4 and TRBJ2-2, reads ETGVTQSPTHLIKTRGQQVTLRCSSQSGHNTVSWYQQALGQGPQFIFQYYREEENGRGNFPPRFSGLQFPNYSSELNVNALELDDSALYLCASSSKGALKNAGELFFGEGSRLTVL.

CDR3 sequence: CASSPHYGGNTGELFF. The CDR3 DNA reads as TGTGCCAGCAGTCCACATTACGGCGGGAACACCGGGGAGCTGTTTTTT. This rearrangement joins TRBV25-1 to TRBJ2-2, with D unclear. The germline V gene has CDR1 MGHDK and CDR2 SYGVNS. The CDR3 loop spans 16 amino acids. Deletions cut 5 bases from V and 1 base from J, with 14 bases between.

The rearrangement joins TRBV11-2 to TRBJ2-5, with a possible D match to TRBD2 (6 bases). The CDR3 contains 18 residues. Looked up from germline, CDR1 is SGHAT and CDR2 is FQNNGV. V was trimmed by 0 bases and J by 3 bases, leaving 20 bases between them. The CDR3 sequence: CASSLEGVWRGKKETQYF. DNA for the CDR3: TGTGCCAGCAGCTTAGAGGGGGTATGGCGGGGTAAAAAAGAGACCCAGTACTTC.

The J gene is TRBJ2-1, the V gene TRBV7-3, with TRBD2 matching 8 bases. Germline assignment: CDR1 SGHTA and CDR2 FQGTGA. The CDR3 has 15 amino acids. With 3 bases clipped from V and 4 bases from J, the junction kept 5 bases outside the gene matches. The CDR3: CASSFLAGLYNEQFF. The CDR3 DNA reads as TGTGCCAGCAGCTTCCTAGCGGGCCTTTACAATGAGCAGTTCTTC.

The chain links TRBV9 to TRBJ1-3; TRBD1 is a possible D gene (5 bases). The CDR3 length is 16 residues. The germline V gene encodes CDR1 SGDLS and CDR2 YYNGEE. Trimming left V 4 bases short and J 8 bases short, with 22 bases between. The DNA for the CDR3 is TGTGCCAGCAGCTCAAGCGGGGGGACCCCCCGGGACACCATATATTTT. Amino acids: CASSSSGGTPRDTIYF.

This chain connects TRBV28 to TRBJ1-2, with D tentatively TRBD1 (5 bases). CDR1 is MDHEN and CDR2 is SYDVKM in the germline V gene. CDR3 length: 14 residues. Trimming took off 4 bases at V and 4 bases at J, with 13 bases between the two ends. CDR3 bases: TGTGCCAGCAGTTCTCCGGGACGCGTCTATGGCTACACCTTC. Encoded protein: CASSSPGRVYGYTF.

V is TRBV29-1 and J is TRBJ2-4; maybe TRBD1 (6 bases). The CDR3 contains 13 residues. The germline V and J ends were trimmed by 4 bases and 2 bases, with 9 bases remaining between them. Germline CDR1 and CDR2: SQVTM and ANQGSEA. CDR3 residues: CSVAQGSKNIQYF. DNA for the CDR3: TGCAGCGTTGCCCAGGGGTCCAAAAACATTCAGTACTTC.

The rearrangement joins TRBV7-3 to TRBJ1-5; TRBD1 is a possible D gene (5 bases). Germline loops: CDR1 SGHTA, CDR2 FQGTGA. V shed 4 bases and J shed 2 bases, with 18 bases lying between them. The CDR3 has 17 amino acids. In DNA form, the CDR3 reads TGTGCCAGCAGCTCAGGGACGGTAAACGTTGGCAATCAGCCCCAGCATTTT. This translates into CASSSGTVNVGNQPQHF.